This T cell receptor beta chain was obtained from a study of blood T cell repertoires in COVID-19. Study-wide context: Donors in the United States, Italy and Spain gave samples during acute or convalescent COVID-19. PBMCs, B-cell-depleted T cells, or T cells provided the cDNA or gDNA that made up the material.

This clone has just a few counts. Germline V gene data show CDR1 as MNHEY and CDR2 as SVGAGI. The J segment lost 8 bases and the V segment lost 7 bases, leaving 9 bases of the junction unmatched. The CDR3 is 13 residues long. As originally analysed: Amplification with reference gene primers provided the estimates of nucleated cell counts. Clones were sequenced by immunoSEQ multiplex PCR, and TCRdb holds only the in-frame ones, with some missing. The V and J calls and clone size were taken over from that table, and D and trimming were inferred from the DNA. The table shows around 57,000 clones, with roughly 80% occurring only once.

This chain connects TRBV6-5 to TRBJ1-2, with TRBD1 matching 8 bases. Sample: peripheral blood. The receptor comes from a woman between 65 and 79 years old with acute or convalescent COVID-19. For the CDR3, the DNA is TGTGCCAGCACCGGACAGGGCGGACAGGGCTACACCTTC. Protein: CASTGQGGQGYTF.